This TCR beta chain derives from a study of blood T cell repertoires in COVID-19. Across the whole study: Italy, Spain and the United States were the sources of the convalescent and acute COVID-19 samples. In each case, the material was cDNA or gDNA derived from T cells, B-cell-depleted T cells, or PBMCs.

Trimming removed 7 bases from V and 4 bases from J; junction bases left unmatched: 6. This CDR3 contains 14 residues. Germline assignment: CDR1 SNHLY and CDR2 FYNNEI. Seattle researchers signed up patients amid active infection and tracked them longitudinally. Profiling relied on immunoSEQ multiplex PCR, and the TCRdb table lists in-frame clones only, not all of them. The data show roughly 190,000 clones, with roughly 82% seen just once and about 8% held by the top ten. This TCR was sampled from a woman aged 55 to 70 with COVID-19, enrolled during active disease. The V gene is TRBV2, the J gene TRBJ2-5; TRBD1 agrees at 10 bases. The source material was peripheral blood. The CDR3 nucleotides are TGTGCCAGCATAGGGGGACAGGGGAGAGAGACCCAGTACTTC. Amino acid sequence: CASIGGQGRETQYF. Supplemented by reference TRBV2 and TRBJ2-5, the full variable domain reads EPEVTQTPSHQVTQMGQEVILRCVPISNHLYFYWYRQILGQKVEFLVSFYNNEISEKSEIFDDQFSVERPDGSNFTLKIRSTKLEDSAMYFCASIGGQGRETQYFGPGTRLLVL.